These 6 T cell receptor beta chains came from one sample sequenced in a study of blood T cell repertoires in COVID-19. Data came from immunoSEQ multiplex PCR; TCRdb stores just in-frame clones and leaves some out. The data hold a few hundred thousand clones, with approximately 87% observed a single time. Material for sequencing was PBMCs or T cells enriched from blood (not recorded which). Receptor source: a woman aged 50 to 60 in a cohort exposed to, infected with or recovered from COVID-19 (not recorded which).

A single count supports this clone. The J gene is TRBJ2-3, the V gene TRBV3-1 (or the pseudogene TRBV3-2); maybe TRBD2 (6 bases). Germline V CDR1 and CDR2: LGHDT, YNNKEL (reference sequence). V gave up 0 bases and J gave up 5 bases, with 12 bases separating them. The CDR3 runs 15 residues. DNA of the CDR3: TGTGCCAGCAGCCAAGATGTCGGGGGTGTAGATACGCAGTATTTT. Translating gives CASSQDVGGVDTQYF.

J is TRBJ2-3 and V is TRBV4-1; 8 nucleotides line up with TRBD2. Trimming removed 4 bases from V and 5 bases from J; junction bases left unmatched: 2. The length of the CDR3 is 13 residues. Germline CDR1 reads MGHRA; CDR2 reads YSYEKL. CDR3 coding DNA: TGCGCCAGCAGCCTTCGGGGGGGAGATACGCAGTATTTT. It is translated as CASSLRGGDTQYF.

This chain links TRBV28 with TRBJ2-7, with 7 bases identical to TRBD2. This CDR3 spans 13 amino acids. Germline values: CDR1 MDHEN, CDR2 SYDVKM. Trimming removed 7 bases from V and 3 bases from J; junction bases left unmatched: 6. The CDR3 DNA is TGTGCCAGCATCCCCCCGGGAGGCTACGAGCAGTACTTC. Translated: CASIPPGGYEQYF.

This clone showed up just a few times. The chain has TRBV7-3 and TRBJ1-2; 11 bases fit TRBD1. Germline V gene data show CDR1 as SGHTA and CDR2 as FQGTGA. J gave up 10 bases and V 1 base, and 5 bases lay outside the gene matches. This CDR3 has 14 amino acids. This chain's CDR3 is CASSLMAGQGDYTF. CDR3 nucleotide sequence: TGTGCCAGCAGCTTAATGGCGGGACAGGGGGACTACACCTTC.

CDR3 coding DNA: TGTGCCAGCAGGGGACCGGGACAGCACTCCTACGAGCAGTACTTC. Its protein is CASRGPGQHSYEQYF. The gene calls are TRBV6-5 and TRBJ2-7; TRBD1 matches 7 bases. Germline values: CDR1 MNHEY, CDR2 SVGAGI. The CDR3 length is 15 residues. Trimming cost V 6 bases and J 0 bases; bases outside gene matches: 8.

This clone was detected a few times. The CDR3 is CASSSAGSGELFF. For the CDR3, the DNA is TGTGCCAGCAGCTCAGCCGGTTCCGGGGAGCTGTTTTTT. V is TRBV7-9 and J is TRBJ2-2; D is undetermined. V lost 4 bases and J lost 6, with 9 bases in between. The germline V gene encodes CDR1 SEHNR and CDR2 FQNEAQ (reference sequence). This CDR3 comprises 13 residues.